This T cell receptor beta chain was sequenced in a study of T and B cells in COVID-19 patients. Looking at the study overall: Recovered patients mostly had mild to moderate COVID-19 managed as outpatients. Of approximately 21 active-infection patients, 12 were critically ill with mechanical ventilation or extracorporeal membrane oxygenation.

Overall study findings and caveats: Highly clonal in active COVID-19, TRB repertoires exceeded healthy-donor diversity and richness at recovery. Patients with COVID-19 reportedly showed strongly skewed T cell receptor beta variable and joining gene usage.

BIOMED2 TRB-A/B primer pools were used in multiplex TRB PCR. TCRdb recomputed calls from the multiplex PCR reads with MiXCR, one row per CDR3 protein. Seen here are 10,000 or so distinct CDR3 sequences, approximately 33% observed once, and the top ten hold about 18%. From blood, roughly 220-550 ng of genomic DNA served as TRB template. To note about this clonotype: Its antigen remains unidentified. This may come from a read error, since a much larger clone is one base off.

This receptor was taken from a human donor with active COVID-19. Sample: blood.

This CDR3 reads CSVGRHDGNTIYF. The CDR3 DNA follows: TGCAGCGTTGGACGACATGATGGAAACACCATATATTTT. The chain uses TRBV29-1 and TRBJ1-3; D is ambiguous. Germline CDR1 and CDR2: SQVTM and ANQGSEA. Trimming took off 4 bases at V and 3 bases at J, with 10 bases between the two ends. This CDR3 is built from 13 residues.